This passage covers 21 T cell receptor beta chains from one sample sequenced in a study of T cells in Graves' hyperthyroidism and ophthalmopathy. Amplified TCR beta CDR3 regions came from RNA transcripts. RT-PCR in the first round (using the HTBI primer set) targeted the TCR CDR3. Each CDR3 protein is one row after TCRdb ran MiXCR on the multiplex PCR reads. The sample yields 500,000 or so distinct CDR3 sequences, roughly a sixth seen once. The source material was blood. The source is a woman under 30 with Graves' ophthalmopathy.

The J gene is TRBJ2-3, the V gene TRBV7-2, with D maybe TRBD2 (7 bases). Trimming left V 1 base short and J 11 bases short, with 13 bases between. The length of the CDR3 is 13 residues. Per germline, CDR1 SGHTA and CDR2 FQGNSA. The CDR3 is CASSLGGGRRQYF. In DNA form, the CDR3 reads TGTGCCAGCAGCTTAGGGGGGGGGCGGAGGCAGTATTTT.

This clonotype was seen only a few times. J is TRBJ1-2 and V is TRBV29-1, with D possibly TRBD1 on 6 matching bases. Germline CDR1 reads SQVTM; CDR2 reads ANQGSEA. The V end lost 4 bases, the J end lost 3 bases, and 12 bases lay between the germline ends. This CDR3 comprises 13 residues. This CDR3 is CSVAGENDYGYTF. The CDR3 nucleotides read TGCAGCGTTGCAGGGGAGAATGACTATGGCTACACCTTC.

A few counts support this clonotype. The rearrangement links TRBV3-1 to TRBJ1-2; maybe TRBD1 (5 bases). Germline lookup yields CDR1 LGHDT and CDR2 YNNKEL (reference sequence). V was pared by 5 bases and J by 0 bases, with 13 bases between. The CDR3 consists of 15 residues. In nucleotides, the CDR3 is TGTGCCAGCAGCTGGGGACGGACAACTAACTATGGCTACACCTTC. Protein product: CASSWGRTTNYGYTF. Drawing the rest from reference TRBV3-1 and TRBJ1-2, the complete variable domain is DTAVSQTPKYLVTQMGNDKSIKCEQNLGHDTMYWYKQDSKKFLKIMFSYNNKELIINETVPNRFSPKSPDKAHLNLHINSLELGDSAVYFCASSWGRTTNYGYTFGSGTRLTVV.

This clonotype was counted only a few times. CDR3 coding DNA: TGTGCCAGCGAGGTTGTTAGCACAGATACGCAGTATTTT. Amino acids: CASEVVSTDTQYF. V gene TRBV13 combines with J gene TRBJ2-3; D remains unclear. The V and J ends lost 8 bases and 0 bases respectively, with 9 bases between them. The CDR3 sequence is 13 residues long. CDR1 and CDR2 (germline): PRHDT, FYEKMQ (reference sequence).

This clonotype was picked up one time. This chain links TRBV2 with TRBJ2-1, with TRBD2 matching over 7 bases. Germline V CDR1 and CDR2: SNHLY, FYNNEI. Trimming cost V 8 bases and J 7 bases; bases outside gene matches: 11. The length of the CDR3 is 14 residues. The CDR3 is CASGRALFQNEQFF. The CDR3 nucleotides read TGTGCCAGCGGGAGGGCCCTGTTCCAAAATGAGCAGTTCTTC.

Many counts were recorded for this clonotype. The rearrangement links TRBV6-5 to TRBJ2-3; TRBD2 is a possible D gene (7 bases). The V end was cut by 2 bases, the J end by 0 bases, with 12 bases between. The CDR3 loop spans 16 amino acids. Germline assignment: CDR1 MNHEY and CDR2 SVGAGI. The CDR3 sequence is CASSYRKGGSTDTQYF. CDR3 coding DNA: TGTGCCAGCAGTTACCGCAAGGGGGGGAGCACAGATACGCAGTATTTT.

This clonotype was counted only a few times. The genes are TRBV7-2 and TRBJ2-1, with TRBD2 matching 7 bases. CDR1 is SGHTA and CDR2 is FQGNSA in the germline V gene. V was pared by 6 bases and J by 2 bases, with 4 bases of the junction left unmatched. The CDR3 is 14 residues long. The DNA of the CDR3 is TGTGCCAGCAGTCGGACTAGAACCTACAATGAGCAGTTCTTC. Translated: CASSRTRTYNEQFF.

This rearrangement joins TRBV5-6 to TRBJ2-7; TRBD2 might be the D (6 bases). Trimming cost V 1 base and J 6 bases, with 11 bases left between them. Germline lookup yields CDR1 SGHDT and CDR2 YYEEEE. The CDR3 runs to 13 residues. The CDR3 reads CASSLPAGSEQYF. In nucleotides, the CDR3 is TGTGCCAGCAGCTTGCCTGCGGGGAGCGAGCAGTACTTC.

There are many counts of this clonotype. This sequence joins TRBV30 and TRBJ1-2, with TRBD1 identical over 8 bases. V lost 0 bases to trimming and J lost 7 bases; unmatched junction nucleotides: 10. Per germline, CDR1 GTSNPN and CDR2 SVGIG (reference sequence). The CDR3 loop spans 15 amino acids. CDR3 loop: CAWSVRGRGQGGYTF. Written as DNA, the CDR3 is TGTGCCTGGAGTGTACGGGGCAGGGGGCAAGGTGGCTACACCTTC.

This clonotype was detected only a few times. The chain couples TRBV29-1 to TRBJ1-4; a possible D gene is TRBD1 (5 bases). This CDR3 is 14 amino acids long. Trimming pared 6 bases from V and 7 bases from J, leaving 18 bases between. The germline V gene encodes CDR1 SQVTM and CDR2 ANQGSEA. The CDR3 DNA sequence: TGCAGCGTCGACGGGGGTAGGTGGGGTGAAAAACTGTTTTTT. Protein sequence: CSVDGGRWGEKLFF.

This clonotype occurred many times. The CDR3 sequence is CASSLSGPGEKLFF. DNA for the CDR3: TGTGCCAGCAGTTTATCAGGGCCAGGCGAAAAACTGTTTTTT. The chain joins TRBV28 to TRBJ1-4, with a weak D call TRBD1 (5 bases). This CDR3 contains 14 residues. Germline V CDR1 and CDR2: MDHEN, SYDVKM. V was clipped by 1 base and J by 8 bases, with 11 bases between them.

This clonotype was seen repeatedly, ten times or more. This sequence joins TRBV7-9 and TRBJ2-3, with TRBD1 matching 9 bases. Germline CDR1 is SEHNR and CDR2 is FQNEAQ (reference sequence). V was pared by 5 bases and J by 6 bases, with 21 bases of the junction left unmatched. The CDR3 spans 19 residues. The CDR3: CASSPGQGFGRVSRDTQYF. The CDR3 coding sequence is TGTGCCAGCAGCCCGGGACAGGGTTTTGGCAGAGTGTCAAGGGATACGCAGTATTTT.

This clonotype occurred many times. The V and J genes are TRBV27 and TRBJ1-5; TRBD1 matches at 8 bases. Unmatched junction bases numbered 11, after V lost 6 bases and J lost 7 bases. From germline, CDR1 is MNHEY and CDR2 SMNVEV (reference sequence). This CDR3 spans 15 amino acids. The CDR3 is CASRPLDRGIQPQHF. The CDR3 region has the DNA TGTGCCAGCAGGCCCCTTGACAGGGGAATACAGCCCCAGCATTTT.

This clonotype came up many times. The chain recombines TRBV7-9 with TRBJ2-7, with 10 bases that match TRBD1. The CDR3 covers 13 residues. V gave up 5 bases and J gave up 6 bases; unmatched junction bases: 4. From germline, CDR1 is SEHNR and CDR2 FQNEAQ (reference sequence). In DNA, the CDR3 is TGTGCCAGCAGCGACAGGGGGCAGGGCGAGCAGTACTTC. Translated: CASSDRGQGEQYF.

Comment on this clonotype: This may be a read error, as it is one base from a much larger clone. The chain couples TRBV20-1 to TRBJ1-2; tentatively, D is TRBD1 (5 bases). CDR3 length: 15 residues. V lost 0 bases to trimming and J lost 7 bases, with 18 bases between them. Germline V gene data show CDR1 as DFQATT and CDR2 as SNEGSKA (reference sequence). The CDR3 nucleotides read TGCAGTGCTAGAGATGGAGGGGAAGGGGCCTGTGGCTACACCTTC. Protein product: CSARDGGEGACGYTF.

There are a few counts of this clonotype. The CDR3 loop is CASSQGNFKGLAGAFETQYF. Written as DNA, the CDR3 is TGCGCCAGCAGCCAGGGCAATTTCAAGGGACTAGCGGGAGCGTTTGAGACCCAGTACTTC. The chain recombines TRBV4-1 with TRBJ2-5; 14 bases match TRBD2. Losses at the gene ends were 3 bases for V and 5 bases for J; bases not matched to a gene: 17. CDR3 length: 20 residues. Germline lookup yields CDR1 MGHRA and CDR2 YSYEKL.

This clonotype showed up many times. The V and J genes are TRBV28 and TRBJ1-2; 7 bases match TRBD1. This CDR3 contains 14 residues. Germline CDR1 reads MDHEN; CDR2 reads SYDVKM. Trimming at V came to 9 bases and at J to 0 bases, leaving 7 bases not matched to a gene. The CDR3 protein is CASMGTVANYGYTF. CDR3 sequence (DNA): TGTGCCAGTATGGGGACAGTAGCTAACTATGGCTACACCTTC.

This clonotype was recorded many times. The genes are TRBV6-5 and TRBJ2-5; possibly TRBD2 for D (7 bases). Trimming pared 2 bases from V and 4 bases from J, leaving 11 bases between. This CDR3 has 14 amino acids. Germline CDR1 MNHEY, CDR2 SVGAGI. For the CDR3, the DNA is TGTGCCAGCAGTTACGGGGGGGCCCGAGAGACCCAGTACTTC. Its protein is CASSYGGARETQYF.

The CDR3 sequence is CASSPEGGYANYGYTF. The CDR3 bases are TGCGCCAGCAGCCCGGAAGGGGGGTATGCTAACTATGGCTACACCTTC. The V call is TRBV4-3, the J call TRBJ1-2, with a weak D call TRBD1 (6 bases). The V and J ends lost 4 bases and 0 bases respectively, with 15 bases between them. Germline lookup yields CDR1 LGHNA and CDR2 YSLEER. The CDR3 runs to 16 residues.

This clonotype was picked up a small number of times. The chain has TRBV7-3 and TRBJ1-1; tentative D call: TRBD1 (5 bases). The ends were cut back, 4 bases at V and 1 base at J, with 13 bases in the middle. Germline CDR1 SGHTA, CDR2 FQGTGA. This CDR3 spans 15 amino acids. CDR3 region: CASSSSSGGNTEAFF. The DNA for the CDR3 is TGTGCCAGCAGCTCCAGCTCGGGGGGGAACACTGAAGCTTTCTTT.

The J gene is TRBJ2-3, the V gene TRBV19; 10 bases line up with TRBD1. The germline CDR1 and CDR2 sequences are LNHDA and SQIVND (reference sequence). This CDR3 has 15 amino acids. Trimming cost V 2 bases and J 3 bases; bases outside gene matches: 2. CDR3: CASSIRTGGTDTQYF. DNA of the CDR3: TGTGCCAGTAGTATAAGGACAGGGGGGACAGATACGCAGTATTTT.